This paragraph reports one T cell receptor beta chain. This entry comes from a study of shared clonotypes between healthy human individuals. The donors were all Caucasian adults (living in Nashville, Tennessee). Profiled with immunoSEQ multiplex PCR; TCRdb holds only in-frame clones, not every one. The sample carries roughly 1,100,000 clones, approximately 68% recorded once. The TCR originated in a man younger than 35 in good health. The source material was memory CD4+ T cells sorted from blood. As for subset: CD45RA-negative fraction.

The CDR3 protein is CAWSPAGLYGYTF. CDR3 nucleotides: TGTGCCTGGAGTCCTGCCGGGCTCTATGGCTACACCTTC. The genes are TRBV30 and TRBJ1-2; D gene ambiguous. Per germline, CDR1 GTSNPN and CDR2 SVGIG (reference sequence). V was shortened by 2 bases and J by 4 bases, with 11 bases between the two germline ends. The CDR3 consists of 13 residues.